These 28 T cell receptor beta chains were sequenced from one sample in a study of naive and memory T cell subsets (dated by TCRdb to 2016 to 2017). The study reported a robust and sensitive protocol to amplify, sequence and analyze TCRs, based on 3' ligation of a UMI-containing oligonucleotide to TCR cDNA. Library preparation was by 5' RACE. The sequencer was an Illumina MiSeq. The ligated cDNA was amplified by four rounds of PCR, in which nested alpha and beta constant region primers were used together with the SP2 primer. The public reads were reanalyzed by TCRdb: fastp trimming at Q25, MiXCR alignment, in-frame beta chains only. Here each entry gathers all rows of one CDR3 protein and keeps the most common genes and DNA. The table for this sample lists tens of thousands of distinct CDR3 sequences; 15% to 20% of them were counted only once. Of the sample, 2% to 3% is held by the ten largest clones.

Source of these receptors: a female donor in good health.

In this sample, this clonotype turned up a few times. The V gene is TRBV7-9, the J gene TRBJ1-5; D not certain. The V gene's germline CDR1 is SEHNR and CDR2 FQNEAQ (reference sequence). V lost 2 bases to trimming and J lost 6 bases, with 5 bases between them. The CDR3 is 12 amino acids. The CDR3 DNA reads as TGTGCCAGCAGCTTACCGGGTCAGCCCCAGCATTTT. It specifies CASSLPGQPQHF. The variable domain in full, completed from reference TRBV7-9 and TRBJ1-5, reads DTGVSQNPRHKITKRGQNVTFRCDPISEHNRLYWYRQTLGQGPEFLTYFQNEAQLEKSRLLSDRFSAERPKGSFSTLEIQRTEQGDSAMYLCASSLPGQPQHFGDGTRLSIL.

The CDR3: CASSLGGSTEAFF. CDR3 coding DNA: TGCGCCAGCAGCTTGGGGGGAAGCACTGAAGCTTTCTTT. V gene TRBV5-1 combines with J gene TRBJ1-1; D not resolved. The V and J ends lost 0 bases and 4 bases respectively, with 7 bases between them. The CDR3 runs 13 residues. Germline V gives CDR1 SGHRS, CDR2 YFSETQ.

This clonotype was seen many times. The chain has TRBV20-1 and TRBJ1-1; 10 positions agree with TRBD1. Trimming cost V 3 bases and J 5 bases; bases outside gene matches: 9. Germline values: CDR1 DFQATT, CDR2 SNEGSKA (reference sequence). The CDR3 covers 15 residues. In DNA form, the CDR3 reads TGCAGTGCTAGGGACTCCGGGACAGGGGTAACTGAAGCTTTCTTT. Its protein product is CSARDSGTGVTEAFF.

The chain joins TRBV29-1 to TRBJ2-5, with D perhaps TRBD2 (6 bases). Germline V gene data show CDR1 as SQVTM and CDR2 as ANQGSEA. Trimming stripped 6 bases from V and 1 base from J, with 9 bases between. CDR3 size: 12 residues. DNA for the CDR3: TGCAGCGTGGGGACTTCCCAAGAGACCCAGTACTTC. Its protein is CSVGTSQETQYF.

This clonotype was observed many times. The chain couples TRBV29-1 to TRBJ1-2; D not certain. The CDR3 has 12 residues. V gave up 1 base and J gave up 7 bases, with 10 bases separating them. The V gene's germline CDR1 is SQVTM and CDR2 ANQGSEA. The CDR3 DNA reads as TGCAGCGTTGAAGGACGGGCTAGTGGCTACACCTTC. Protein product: CSVEGRASGYTF.

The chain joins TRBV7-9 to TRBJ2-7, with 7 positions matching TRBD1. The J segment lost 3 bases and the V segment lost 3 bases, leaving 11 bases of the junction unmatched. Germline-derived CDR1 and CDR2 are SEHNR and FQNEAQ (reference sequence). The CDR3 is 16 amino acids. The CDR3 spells CASSFTRGTDRYEQYF. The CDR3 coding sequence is TGTGCCAGCAGCTTCACCCGAGGGACAGACCGCTACGAGCAGTACTTC.

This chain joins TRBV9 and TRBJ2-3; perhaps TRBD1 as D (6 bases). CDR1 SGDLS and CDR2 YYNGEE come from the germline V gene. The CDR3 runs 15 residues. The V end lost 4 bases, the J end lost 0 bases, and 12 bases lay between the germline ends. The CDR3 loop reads CASSLTGSSTDTQYF. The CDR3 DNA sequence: TGTGCCAGCAGCCTTACAGGGTCTAGCACAGATACGCAGTATTTT.

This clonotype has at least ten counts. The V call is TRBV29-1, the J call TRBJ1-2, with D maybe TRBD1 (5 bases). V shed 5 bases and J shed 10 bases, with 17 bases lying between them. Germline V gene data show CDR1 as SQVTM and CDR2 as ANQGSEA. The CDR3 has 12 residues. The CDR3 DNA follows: TGCAGCGTTACCGGGACGTATATTGACTACACCTTC. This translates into CSVTGTYIDYTF.

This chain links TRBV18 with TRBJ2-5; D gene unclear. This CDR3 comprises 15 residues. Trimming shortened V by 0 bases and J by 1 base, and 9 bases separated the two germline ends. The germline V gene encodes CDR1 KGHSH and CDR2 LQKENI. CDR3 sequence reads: CASSPPRVVQETQYF. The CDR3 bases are TGTGCCAGCTCACCACCGAGAGTCGTCCAAGAGACCCAGTACTTC.

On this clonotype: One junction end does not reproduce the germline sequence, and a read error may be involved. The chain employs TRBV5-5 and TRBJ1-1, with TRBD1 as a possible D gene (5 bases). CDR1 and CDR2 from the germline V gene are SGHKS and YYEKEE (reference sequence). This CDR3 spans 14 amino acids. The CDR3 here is CASSLSGDLGVVVF. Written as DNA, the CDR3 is TGTGCCAGCAGCTTGTCCGGCGACCTAGGGGTGGTCGTCTTT.

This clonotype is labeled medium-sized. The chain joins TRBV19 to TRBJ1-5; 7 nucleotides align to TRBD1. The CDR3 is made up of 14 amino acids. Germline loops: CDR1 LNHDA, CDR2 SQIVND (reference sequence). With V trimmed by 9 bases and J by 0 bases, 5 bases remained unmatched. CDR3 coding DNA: TGTGCCAGCCAGGACAGGTATAGCAATCAGCCCCAGCATTTT. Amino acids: CASQDRYSNQPQHF.

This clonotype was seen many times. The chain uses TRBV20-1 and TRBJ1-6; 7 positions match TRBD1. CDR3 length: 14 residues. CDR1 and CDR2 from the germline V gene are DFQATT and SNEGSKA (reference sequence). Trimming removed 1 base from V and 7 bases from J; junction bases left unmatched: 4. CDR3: CSARVVGGNSPLHF. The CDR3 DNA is TGCAGTGCTAGAGTGGTAGGGGGCAATTCACCCCTCCACTTT.

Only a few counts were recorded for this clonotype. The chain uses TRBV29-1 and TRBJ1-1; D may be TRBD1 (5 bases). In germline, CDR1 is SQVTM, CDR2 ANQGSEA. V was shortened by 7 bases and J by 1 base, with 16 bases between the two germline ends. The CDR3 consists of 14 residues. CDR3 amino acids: CSAAHWGGNTEAFF. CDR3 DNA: TGCAGCGCCGCCCATTGGGGGGGGAACACTGAAGCTTTCTTT.

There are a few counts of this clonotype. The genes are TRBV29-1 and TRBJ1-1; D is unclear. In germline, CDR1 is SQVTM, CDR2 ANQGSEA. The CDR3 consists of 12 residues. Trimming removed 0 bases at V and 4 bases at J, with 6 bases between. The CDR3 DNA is TGCAGCGTTGAAGATCGAGTCACTGAAGCTTTCTTT. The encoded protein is CSVEDRVTEAFF.

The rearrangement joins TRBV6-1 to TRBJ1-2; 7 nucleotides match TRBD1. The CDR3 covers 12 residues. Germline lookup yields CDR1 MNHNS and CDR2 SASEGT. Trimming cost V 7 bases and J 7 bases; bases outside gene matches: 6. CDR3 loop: CASTGQVLGYTF. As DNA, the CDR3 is TGTGCCAGCACAGGACAGGTGCTTGGCTACACCTTC.

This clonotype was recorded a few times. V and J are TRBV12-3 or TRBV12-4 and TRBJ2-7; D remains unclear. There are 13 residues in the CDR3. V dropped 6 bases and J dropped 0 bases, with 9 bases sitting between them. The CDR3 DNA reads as TGTGCCAGCAGCCAGGAGAGCTCCTACGAGCAGTACTTC. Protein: CASSQESSYEQYF.

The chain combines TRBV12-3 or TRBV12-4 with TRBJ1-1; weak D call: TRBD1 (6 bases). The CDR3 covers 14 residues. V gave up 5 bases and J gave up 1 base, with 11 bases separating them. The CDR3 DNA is TGTGCCAGCAGTAACCTACAGGGGAACACTGAAGCTTTCTTT. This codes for CASSNLQGNTEAFF.

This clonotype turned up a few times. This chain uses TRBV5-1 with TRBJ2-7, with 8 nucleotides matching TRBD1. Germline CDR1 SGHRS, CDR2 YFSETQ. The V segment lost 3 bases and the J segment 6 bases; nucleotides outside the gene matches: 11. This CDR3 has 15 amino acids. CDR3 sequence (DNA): TGCGCCAGCAGCTGGGGGCCAGGGGGCATGGGCGAGCAGTACTTC. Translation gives CASSWGPGGMGEQYF.

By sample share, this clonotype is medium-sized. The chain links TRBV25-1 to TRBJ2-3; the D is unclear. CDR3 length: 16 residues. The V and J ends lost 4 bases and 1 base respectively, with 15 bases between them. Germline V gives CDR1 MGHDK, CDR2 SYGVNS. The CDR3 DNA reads TGTGCCAGCAGTGCCCCAGGACGGAGAGGCACAGATACGCAGTATTTT. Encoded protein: CASSAPGRRGTDTQYF.

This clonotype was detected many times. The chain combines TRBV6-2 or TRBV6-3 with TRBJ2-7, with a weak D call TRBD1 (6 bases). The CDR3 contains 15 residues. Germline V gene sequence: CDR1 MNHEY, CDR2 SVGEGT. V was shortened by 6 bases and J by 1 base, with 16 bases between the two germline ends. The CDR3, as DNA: TGTGCCAGCAGCCCAAGGGACACCTTATCCTACGAGCAGTACTTC. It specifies CASSPRDTLSYEQYF.

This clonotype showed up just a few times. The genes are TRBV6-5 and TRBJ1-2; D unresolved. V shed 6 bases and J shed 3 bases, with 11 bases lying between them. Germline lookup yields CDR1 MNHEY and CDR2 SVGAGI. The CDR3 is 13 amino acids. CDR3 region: CASRGREHYGYTF. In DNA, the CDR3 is TGTGCCAGCAGAGGCCGGGAACACTATGGCTACACCTTC.

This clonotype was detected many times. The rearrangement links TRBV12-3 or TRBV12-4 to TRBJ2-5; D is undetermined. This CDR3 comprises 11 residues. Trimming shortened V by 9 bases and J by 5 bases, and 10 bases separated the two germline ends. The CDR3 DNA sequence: TGTGCCAGTTCTGTATCGGAGACCCAGTACTTC. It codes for CASSVSETQYF.

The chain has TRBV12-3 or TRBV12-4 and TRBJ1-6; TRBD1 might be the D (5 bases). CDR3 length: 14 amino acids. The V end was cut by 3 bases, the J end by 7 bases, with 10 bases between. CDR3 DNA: TGTGCCAGCAGTTTGGAGGGGTGGAATTCACCCCTCCACTTT. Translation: CASSLEGWNSPLHF.

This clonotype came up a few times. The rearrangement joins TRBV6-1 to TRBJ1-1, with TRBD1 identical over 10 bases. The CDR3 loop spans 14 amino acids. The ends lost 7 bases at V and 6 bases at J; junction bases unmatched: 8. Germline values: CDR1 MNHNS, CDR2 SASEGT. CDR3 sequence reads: CASTLDRGVAEAFF. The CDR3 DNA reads TGTGCCAGCACCCTGGACAGGGGGGTAGCTGAAGCTTTCTTT.

The CDR3 nucleotides read TGCGCCAGCAGCTTGCGGGCAGGGGCTGGGGCCAACGTCCTGACTTTC. Translation gives CASSLRAGAGANVLTF. This chain joins TRBV5-1 and TRBJ2-6; the D gene is possibly TRBD1 (6 bases). CDR3 length equals 16 residues. Germline V CDR1 and CDR2: SGHRS, YFSETQ. The V end was cut by 1 base, the J end by 2 bases, with 10 bases between. Drawing the rest from reference TRBV5-1 and TRBJ2-6, the complete variable domain is KAGVTQTPRYLIKTRGQQVTLSCSPISGHRSVSWYQQTPGQGLQFLFEYFSETQRNKGNFPGRFSGRQFSNSRSEMNVSTLELGDSALYLCASSLRAGAGANVLTFGAGSRLTVL.

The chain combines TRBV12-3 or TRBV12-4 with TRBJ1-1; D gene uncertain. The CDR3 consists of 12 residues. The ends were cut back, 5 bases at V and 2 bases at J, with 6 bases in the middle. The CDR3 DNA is TGTGCCAGCAGTCCTGGCAACACTGAAGCTTTCTTT. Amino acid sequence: CASSPGNTEAFF.

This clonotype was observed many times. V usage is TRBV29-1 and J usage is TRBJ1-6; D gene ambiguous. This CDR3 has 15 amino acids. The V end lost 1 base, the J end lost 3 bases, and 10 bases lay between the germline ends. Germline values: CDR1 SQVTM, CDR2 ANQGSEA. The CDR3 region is CSVEAWGIYNSPLHF. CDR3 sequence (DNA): TGCAGCGTTGAAGCGTGGGGAATCTATAATTCACCCCTCCACTTT.

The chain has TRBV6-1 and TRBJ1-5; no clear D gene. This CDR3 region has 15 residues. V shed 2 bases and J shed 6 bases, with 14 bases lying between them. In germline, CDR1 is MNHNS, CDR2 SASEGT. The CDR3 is CASSEFPGNIQPQHF. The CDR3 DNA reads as TGTGCCAGCAGTGAATTTCCGGGGAACATTCAGCCCCAGCATTTT.